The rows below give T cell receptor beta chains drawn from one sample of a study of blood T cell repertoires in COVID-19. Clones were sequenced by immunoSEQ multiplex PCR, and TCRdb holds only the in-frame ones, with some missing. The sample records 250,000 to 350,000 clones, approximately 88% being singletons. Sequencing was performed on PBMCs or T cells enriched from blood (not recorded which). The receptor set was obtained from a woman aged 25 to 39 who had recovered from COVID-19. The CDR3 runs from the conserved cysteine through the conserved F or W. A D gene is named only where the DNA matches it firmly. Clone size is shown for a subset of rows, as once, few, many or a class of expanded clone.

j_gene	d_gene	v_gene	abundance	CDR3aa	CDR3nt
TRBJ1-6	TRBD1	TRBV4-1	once	CASSQAGTGGSPLHF	TGCGCCAGCAGCCAAGCAGGGACAGGGGGTTCACCCCTCCACTTT
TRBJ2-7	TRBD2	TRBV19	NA	CASSMRREVPYEQYF	TGTGCCAGTAGTATGCGGCGGGAGGTCCCCTACGAGCAGTACTTC
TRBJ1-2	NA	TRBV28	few	CASSFAGSGNYGYTF	TGTGCCAGCAGTTTTGCGGGGTCGGGTAACTATGGCTACACCTTC
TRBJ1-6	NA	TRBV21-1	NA	CASSKGGAREDVCDNSPLHF	TGTGCCAGCAGCAAAGGGGGAGCCAGGGAGGACGTTTGCGATAATTCACCCCTCCACTTT
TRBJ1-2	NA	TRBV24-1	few	CATSSSLDGYTF	TGTGCCACCAGTAGTTCACTGGATGGCTACACCTTC
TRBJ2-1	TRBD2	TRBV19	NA	CASRLAGRDEQFF	TGTGCCAGTAGACTAGCGGGAAGGGATGAGCAGTTCTTC
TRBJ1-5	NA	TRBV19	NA	CASSEPRTGVEPQHF	TGTGCCAGTAGTGAACCCCGGACGGGGGTTGAGCCCCAGCATTTT
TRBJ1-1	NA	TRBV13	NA	CASSIGLGNTEAFF	TGTGCCAGCAGCATAGGTCTCGGGAACACTGAAGCTTTCTTT
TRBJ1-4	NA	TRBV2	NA	CASNGASGDGANEKLFF	TGTGCCAGCAATGGGGCCTCGGGGGATGGGGCTAATGAAAAACTGTTTTTT
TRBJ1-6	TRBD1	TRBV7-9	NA	CASSSPPGQEYNSPLHF	TGTGCCAGCAGCTCCCCCCCGGGACAGGAATATAATTCACCCCTCCACTTT
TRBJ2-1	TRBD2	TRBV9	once	CASSPPGLELFF	TGTGCCAGCAGCCCGCCGGGACTAGAATTGTTCTTC
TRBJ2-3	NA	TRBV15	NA	CATSRQVPSTDTQYF	TGTGCCACCAGCAGACAGGTGCCTAGCACAGATACGCAGTATTTT
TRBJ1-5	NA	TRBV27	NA	CASSLAGNQPQHF	TGTGCCAGCAGTTTAGCAGGGAATCAGCCCCAGCATTTT
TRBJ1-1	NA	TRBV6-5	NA	CASSYSWTSNTEAFF	TGTGCCAGCAGTTACTCCTGGACTTCGAACACTGAAGCTTTCTTT
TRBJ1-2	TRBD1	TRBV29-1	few	CSVGWDRGNGYTF	TGCAGCGTTGGATGGGACAGGGGGAATGGCTACACCTTC
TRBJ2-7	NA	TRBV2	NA	CASSSTGLPYEQYF	TGTGCCAGCAGCTCCACGGGACTCCCCTACGAGCAGTACTTC
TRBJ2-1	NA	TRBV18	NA	CASSLRASLRYNEQFF	TGTGCCAGCTCTCTCAGGGCTTCCCTTCGCTACAATGAGCAGTTCTTC
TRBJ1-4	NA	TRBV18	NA	CASSPEIGRTNEKLFF	TGTGCCAGCTCACCCGAAATTGGGAGGACTAATGAAAAACTGTTTTTT
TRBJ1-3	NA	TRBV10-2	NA	CASSPTTGYPGNTIYF	TGCGCCAGCAGCCCTACTACAGGTTACCCTGGAAACACCATATATTTT
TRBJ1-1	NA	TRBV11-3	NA	CASSRDAGPAFF	TGTGCCAGCAGCAGAGACGCAGGGCCAGCTTTCTTT
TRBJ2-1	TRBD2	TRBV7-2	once	CASSLAIAGGSQFF	TGTGCCAGCAGCTTAGCGATAGCGGGAGGCTCCCAGTTCTTC
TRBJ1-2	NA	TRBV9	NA	CASSVALGLRTNYGYTF	TGTGCCAGCAGCGTAGCTTTAGGACTGAGGACTAACTATGGCTACACCTTC
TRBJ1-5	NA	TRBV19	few	CASSLTGLQPQHF	TGTGCCAGTAGTTTAACAGGGTTGCAGCCCCAGCATTTT
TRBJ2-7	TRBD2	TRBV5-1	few	CASSRTSGSNEQYF	TGCGCCAGCAGCCGGACTAGCGGGAGCAACGAGCAGTACTTC
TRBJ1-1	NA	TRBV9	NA	CASSVGTLNTEAFF	TGTGCCAGCAGCGTCGGGACTTTGAACACTGAAGCTTTCTTT
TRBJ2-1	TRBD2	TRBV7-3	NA	CASSSSGLAGVGYEQFF	TGTGCCAGCAGCTCATCGGGACTAGCGGGAGTAGGCTATGAGCAGTTCTTC
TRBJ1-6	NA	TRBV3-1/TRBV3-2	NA	CASSQVGLNSPLHF	TGTGCCAGCAGCCAAGTGGGACTGAATTCACCCCTCCACTTT
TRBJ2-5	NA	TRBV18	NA	CASSPPVFGETQYF	TGTGCCAGCTCACCCCCGGTTTTTGGAGAGACCCAGTACTTC
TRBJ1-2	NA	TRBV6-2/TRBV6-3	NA	CASSYSEGPYGYTF	TGTGCCAGCAGTTACTCGGAGGGCCCCTATGGCTACACCTTC
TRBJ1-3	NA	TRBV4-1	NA	CASSQVGGAGNTIYF	TGCGCCAGCAGCCAAGTTGGGGGCGCTGGAAACACCATATATTTT
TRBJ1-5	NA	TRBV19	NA	CASSTDLGAGPQHF	TGTGCCAGTAGTACCGACTTGGGGGCGGGGCCCCAGCATTTT
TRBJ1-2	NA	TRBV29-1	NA	CSVEENGDNYGYTF	TGCAGCGTTGAAGAGAACGGGGATAACTATGGCTACACCTTC
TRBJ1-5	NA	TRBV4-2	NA	CASSQDPMTVSNQPQHF	TGTGCCAGCAGCCAAGATCCGATGACAGTTAGCAATCAGCCCCAGCATTTT
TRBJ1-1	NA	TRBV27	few	CASSLGQATEAFF	TGTGCCAGCAGTTTGGGGCAGGCGACTGAAGCTTTCTTT
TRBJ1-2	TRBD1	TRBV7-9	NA	CASSLGTGNYGYTF	TGTGCCAGCAGCTTGGGGACAGGCAACTATGGCTACACCTTC
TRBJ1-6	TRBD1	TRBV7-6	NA	CASSSKTGNNSPLHF	TGTGCCAGCAGCTCGAAGACAGGGAATAATTCACCCCTCCACTTT
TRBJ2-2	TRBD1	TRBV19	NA	CASRQGYAGELFF	TGTGCCAGTAGACAGGGGTATGCCGGGGAGCTGTTTTTT
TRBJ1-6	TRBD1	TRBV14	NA	CASSLVLGTGDSPLHF	TGTGCCAGCAGCCTAGTCCTCGGGACAGGGGACTCACCCCTCCACTTT
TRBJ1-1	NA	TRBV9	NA	CASSVEPSGVTEAFF	TGTGCCAGCAGCGTAGAACCCTCGGGGGTCACTGAAGCTTTCTTT
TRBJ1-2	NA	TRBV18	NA	CASSQMLTDSVYGYTF	TGTGCCAGCTCCCAAATGTTAACGGACAGCGTTTATGGCTACACCTTC
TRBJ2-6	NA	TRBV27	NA	CASSYGQGGTGANVLTF	TGTGCCAGCAGTTACGGACAGGGAGGGACTGGGGCCAACGTCCTGACTTTC
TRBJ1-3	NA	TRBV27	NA	CASMTRSGNTIYF	TGTGCCAGCATGACCAGGTCTGGAAACACCATATATTTT
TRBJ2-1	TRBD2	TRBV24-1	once	CATSDRTSGRGSYNEQFF	TGTGCCACCAGTGATCGGACTAGCGGGAGAGGATCCTACAATGAGCAGTTCTTC
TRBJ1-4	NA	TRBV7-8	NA	CASSLWLATNEKLFF	TGTGCCAGCAGCTTATGGCTAGCAACTAATGAAAAACTGTTTTTT
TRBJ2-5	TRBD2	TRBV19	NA	CASRQRGLVQETQYF	TGTGCCAGTAGGCAGAGGGGACTAGTTCAAGAGACCCAGTACTTC
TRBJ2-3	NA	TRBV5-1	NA	CASSLAGMGAVTDTQYF	TGCGCCAGCAGCTTGGCCGGTATGGGGGCAGTAACAGATACGCAGTATTTT
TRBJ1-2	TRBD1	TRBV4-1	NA	CASSQEGRGQGRKHGYTF	TGCGCCAGCAGCCAAGAGGGTAGGGGGCAGGGAAGGAAGCATGGCTACACCTTC
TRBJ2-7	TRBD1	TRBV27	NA	CASSLTGVVYEQYF	TGTGCCAGCAGCCTGACAGGGGTAGTCTACGAGCAGTACTTC
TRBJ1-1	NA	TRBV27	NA	CASSLYGGEGYTEAFF	TGTGCCAGCAGTTTATATGGTGGGGAGGGGTACACTGAAGCTTTCTTT